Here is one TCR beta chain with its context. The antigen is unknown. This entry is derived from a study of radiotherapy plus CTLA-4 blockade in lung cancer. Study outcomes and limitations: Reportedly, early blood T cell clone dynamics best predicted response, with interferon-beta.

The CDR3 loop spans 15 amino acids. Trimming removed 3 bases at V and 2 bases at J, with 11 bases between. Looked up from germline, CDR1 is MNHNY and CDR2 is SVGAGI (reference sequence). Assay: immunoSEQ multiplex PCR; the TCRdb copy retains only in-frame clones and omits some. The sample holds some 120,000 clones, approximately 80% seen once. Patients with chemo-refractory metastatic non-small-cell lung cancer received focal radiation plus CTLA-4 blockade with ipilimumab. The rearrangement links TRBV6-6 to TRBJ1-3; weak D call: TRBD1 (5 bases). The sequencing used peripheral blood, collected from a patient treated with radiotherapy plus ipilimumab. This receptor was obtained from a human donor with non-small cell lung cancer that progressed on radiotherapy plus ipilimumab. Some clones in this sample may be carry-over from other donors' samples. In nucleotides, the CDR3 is TGTGCCAGCAGTTATGACAGAAGAGCTGGAAACACCATATATTTT. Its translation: CASSYDRRAGNTIYF.